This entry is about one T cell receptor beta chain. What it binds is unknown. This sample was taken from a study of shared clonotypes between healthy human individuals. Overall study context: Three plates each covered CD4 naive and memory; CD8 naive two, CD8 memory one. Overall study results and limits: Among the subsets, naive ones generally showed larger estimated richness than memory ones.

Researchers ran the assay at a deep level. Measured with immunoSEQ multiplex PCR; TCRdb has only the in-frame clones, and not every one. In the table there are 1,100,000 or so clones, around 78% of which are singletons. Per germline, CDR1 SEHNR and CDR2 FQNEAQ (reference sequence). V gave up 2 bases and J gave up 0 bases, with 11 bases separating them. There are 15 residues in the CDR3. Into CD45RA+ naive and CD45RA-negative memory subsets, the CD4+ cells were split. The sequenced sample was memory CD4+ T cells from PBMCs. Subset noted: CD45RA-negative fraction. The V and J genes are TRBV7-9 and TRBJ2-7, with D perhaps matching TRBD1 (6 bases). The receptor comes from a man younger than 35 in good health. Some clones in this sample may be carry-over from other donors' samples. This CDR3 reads CASSLLQGYSYEQYF. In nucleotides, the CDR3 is TGTGCCAGCAGCTTATTACAGGGCTACTCCTACGAGCAGTACTTC.